This T cell receptor (beta chain) was sequenced in a study of T cells after yellow fever vaccination. TCRdb called the 5' RACE reads again in MiXCR, with one record for every CDR3 protein. The sample lists 180,000 or so distinct CDR3 sequences; about 10% were seen once. After removal of 8 bases from V and 6 bases from J, the junction contained 10 bases not matched to a gene. Germline-derived CDR1 and CDR2 are SNHLY and FYNNEI. The CDR3 contains 14 residues. The source is a man aged 18 to 35 who received the YFV17D yellow fever vaccine. Sequenced here: CD8+ T cells sorted from PBMCs, sampled 15 days after the yellow fever booster vaccination. This chain joins TRBV2 and TRBJ1-1, with TRBD1 identical over 9 bases. The DNA for the CDR3 is TGTGCCAGCGGCAATCACAGGGGGCGCGCTGAAGCTTTCTTT. It translates to CASGNHRGRAEAFF.